The source of this T cell receptor (beta chain) is a study of blood T cells in healthy people across ages. This CDR3 comprises 14 residues. Trimming pared 0 bases from V and 8 bases from J, leaving 16 bases between. Germline V gene sequence: CDR1 DFQATT, CDR2 SNEGSKA (reference sequence). The second PCR ran roughly 6 to 11 cycles with a sample-barcoded 5' primer and J-beta primers. TCRdb re-called the 5' RACE reads through MiXCR, storing one row per CDR3 protein. This table holds 1.5 million or so distinct CDR3 sequences, roughly 43% found once. This receptor was taken from a young woman in good health. Sequenced sample: blood. J is TRBJ1-2 and V is TRBV20-1; D is perhaps TRBD1 (5 bases). The CDR3 protein is CSAREGPSGTGYTF. Written as DNA, the CDR3 is TGCAGTGCTAGAGAGGGGCCAAGTGGGACGGGCTACACCTTC.